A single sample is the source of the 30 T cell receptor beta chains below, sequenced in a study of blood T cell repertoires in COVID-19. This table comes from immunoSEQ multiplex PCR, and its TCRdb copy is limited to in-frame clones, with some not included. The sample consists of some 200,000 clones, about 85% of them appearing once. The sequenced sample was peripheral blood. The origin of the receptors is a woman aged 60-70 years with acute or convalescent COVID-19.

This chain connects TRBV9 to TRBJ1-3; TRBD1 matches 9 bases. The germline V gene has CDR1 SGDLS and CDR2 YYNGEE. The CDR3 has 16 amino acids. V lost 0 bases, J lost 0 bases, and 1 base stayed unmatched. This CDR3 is CASSVDRGPSGNTIYF. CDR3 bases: TGTGCCAGCAGCGTAGACAGGGGGCCCTCTGGAAACACCATATATTTT. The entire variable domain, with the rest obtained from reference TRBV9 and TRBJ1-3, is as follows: DSGVTQTPKHLITATGQRVTLRCSPRSGDLSVYWYQQSLDQGLQFLIQYYNGEERAKGNILERFSAQQFPDLHSELNLSSLELGDSALYFCASSVDRGPSGNTIYFGEGSWLTVV.

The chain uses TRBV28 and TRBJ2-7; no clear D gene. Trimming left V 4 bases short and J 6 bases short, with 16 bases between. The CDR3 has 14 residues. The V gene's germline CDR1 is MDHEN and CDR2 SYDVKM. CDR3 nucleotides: TGTGCCAGCAGTTCCCCAATGGAGAAGGCCGAGCAGTACGTC. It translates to CASSSPMEKAEQYV.

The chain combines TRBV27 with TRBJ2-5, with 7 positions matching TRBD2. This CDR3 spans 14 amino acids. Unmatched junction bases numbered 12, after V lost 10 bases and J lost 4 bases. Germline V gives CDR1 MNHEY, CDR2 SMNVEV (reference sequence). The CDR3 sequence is CATSSGLPGETQYF. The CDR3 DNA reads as TGTGCCACCTCTTCGGGACTACCAGGAGAGACCCAGTACTTC.

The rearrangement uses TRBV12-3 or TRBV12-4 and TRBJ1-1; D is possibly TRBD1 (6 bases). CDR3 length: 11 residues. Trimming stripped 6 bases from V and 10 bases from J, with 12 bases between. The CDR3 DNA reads TGTGCCAGCAGAAAGACAGGTCGAGCTTTCTTT. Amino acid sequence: CASRKTGRAFF.

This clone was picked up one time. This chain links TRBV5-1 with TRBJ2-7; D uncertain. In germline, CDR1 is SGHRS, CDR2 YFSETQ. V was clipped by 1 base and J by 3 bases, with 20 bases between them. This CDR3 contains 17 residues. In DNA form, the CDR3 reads TGCGCCAGCAGCTTGCTGTCCAGTATCGGCGGCGGCTACGAGCAGTACTTC. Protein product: CASSLLSSIGGGYEQYF.

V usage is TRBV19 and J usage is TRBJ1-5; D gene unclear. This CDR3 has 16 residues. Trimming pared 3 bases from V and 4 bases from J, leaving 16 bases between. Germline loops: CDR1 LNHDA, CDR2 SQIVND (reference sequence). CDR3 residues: CASSIGPARSNQPQHF. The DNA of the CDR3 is TGTGCCAGTAGTATTGGTCCGGCTAGATCGAATCAGCCCCAGCATTTT. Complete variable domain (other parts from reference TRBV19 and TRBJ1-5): DGGITQSPKYLFRKEGQNVTLSCEQNLNHDAMYWYRQDPGQGLRLIYYSQIVNDFQKGDIAEGYSVSREKKESFPLTVTSAQKNPTAFYLCASSIGPARSNQPQHFGDGTRLSIL.

CDR3 loop: CASASRGRENIQYF. The DNA of the CDR3 is TGTGCCAGTGCTTCCAGGGGGCGGGAAAACATTCAGTACTTC. The chain combines TRBV6-5 with TRBJ2-4; 8 bases align to TRBD1. The V and J ends lost 9 bases and 5 bases, in that order; junction bases with no gene match: 9. The germline V gene has CDR1 MNHEY and CDR2 SVGAGI. This CDR3 comprises 14 residues.

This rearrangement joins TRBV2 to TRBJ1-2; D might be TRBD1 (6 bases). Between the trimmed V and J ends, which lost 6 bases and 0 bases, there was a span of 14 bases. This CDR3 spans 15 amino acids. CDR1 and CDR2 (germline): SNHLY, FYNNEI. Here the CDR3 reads CASRQGHLANYGYTF. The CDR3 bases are TGTGCCAGCAGGCAGGGACACCTAGCTAACTATGGCTACACCTTC.

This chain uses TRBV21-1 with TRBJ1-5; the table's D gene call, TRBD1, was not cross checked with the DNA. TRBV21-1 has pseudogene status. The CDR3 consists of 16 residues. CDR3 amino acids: CASSHRQGDSNQPQHF. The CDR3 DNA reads TGTGCCAGCAGCCACCGACAGGGAGATAGCAATCAGCCCCAGCATTTT.

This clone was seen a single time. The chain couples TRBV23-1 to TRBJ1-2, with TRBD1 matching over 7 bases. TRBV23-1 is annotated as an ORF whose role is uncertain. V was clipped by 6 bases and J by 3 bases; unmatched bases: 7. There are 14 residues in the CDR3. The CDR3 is CASSHLTGDYGYTF. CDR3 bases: TGCGCCAGCAGCCACCTTACAGGGGACTATGGCTACACCTTC.

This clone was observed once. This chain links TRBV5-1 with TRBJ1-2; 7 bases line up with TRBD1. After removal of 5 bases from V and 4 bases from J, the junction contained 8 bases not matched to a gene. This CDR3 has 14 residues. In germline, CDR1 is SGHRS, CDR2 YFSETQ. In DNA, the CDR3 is TGCGCCAGCAGGGGACAGCCCGGCGGCTATGGCTACACCTTC. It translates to CASRGQPGGYGYTF.

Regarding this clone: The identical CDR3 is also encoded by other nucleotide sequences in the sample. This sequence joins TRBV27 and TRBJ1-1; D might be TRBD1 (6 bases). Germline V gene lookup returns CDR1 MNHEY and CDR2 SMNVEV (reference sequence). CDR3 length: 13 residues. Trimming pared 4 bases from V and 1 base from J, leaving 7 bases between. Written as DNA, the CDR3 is TGTGCCAGCAGTTCCAGGGGGAACACTGAAGCTTTCTTT. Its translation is CASSSRGNTEAFF.

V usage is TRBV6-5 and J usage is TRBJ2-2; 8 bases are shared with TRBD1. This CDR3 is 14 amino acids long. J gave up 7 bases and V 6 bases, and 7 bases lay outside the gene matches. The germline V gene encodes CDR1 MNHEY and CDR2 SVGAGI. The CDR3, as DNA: TGTGCCAGCAGGAGAGCAGGGGGCGTCGGGGAGCTGTTTTTT. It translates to CASRRAGGVGELFF.

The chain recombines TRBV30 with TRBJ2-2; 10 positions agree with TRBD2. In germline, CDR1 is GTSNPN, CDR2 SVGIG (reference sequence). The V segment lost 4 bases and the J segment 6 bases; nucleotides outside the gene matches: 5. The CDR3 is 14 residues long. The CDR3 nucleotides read TGTGCCTGGAAGCTAGCGGGAGCCTCCGGGGAGCTGTTTTTT. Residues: CAWKLAGASGELFF.

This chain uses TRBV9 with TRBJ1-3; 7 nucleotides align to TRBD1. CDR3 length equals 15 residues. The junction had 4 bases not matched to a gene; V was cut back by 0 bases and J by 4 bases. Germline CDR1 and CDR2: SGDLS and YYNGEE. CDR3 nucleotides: TGTGCCAGCAGCGTAGCGGAGGGGGCAGGAAACACCATATATTTT. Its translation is CASSVAEGAGNTIYF.

CDR3 in DNA: TGTGCCAGCAGCTTAACGGCTTCCACCGGGGAGCTGTTTTTT. This sequence encodes CASSLTASTGELFF. The genes are TRBV7-3 and TRBJ2-2; D is unresolved. Germline CDR1 and CDR2: SGHTA and FQGTGA. The CDR3 length is 14 residues. Deletions cut 0 bases from V and 4 bases from J, with 6 bases between. The variable domain in full, with the rest retrieved from reference TRBV7-3 and TRBJ2-2, is GAGVSQTPSNKVTEKGKYVELRCDPISGHTALYWYRQSLGQGPEFLIYFQGTGAADDSGLPNDRFFAVRPEGSVSTLKIQRTERGDSAVYLCASSLTASTGELFFGEGSRLTVL.

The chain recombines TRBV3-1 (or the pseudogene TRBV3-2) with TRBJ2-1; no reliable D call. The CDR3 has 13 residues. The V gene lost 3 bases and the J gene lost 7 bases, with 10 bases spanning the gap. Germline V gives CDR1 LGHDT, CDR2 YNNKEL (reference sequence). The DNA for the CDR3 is TGTGCCAGCAGCCATGCTAATCGGAATGAGCAGTTCTTC. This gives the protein CASSHANRNEQFF.

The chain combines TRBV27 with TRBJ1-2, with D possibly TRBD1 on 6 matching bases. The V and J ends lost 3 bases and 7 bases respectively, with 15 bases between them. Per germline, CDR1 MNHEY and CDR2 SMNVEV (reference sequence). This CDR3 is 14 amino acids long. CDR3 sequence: CASSFRGGAVGYTF. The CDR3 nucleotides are TGTGCCAGCAGTTTCCGGGGGGGCGCGGTTGGCTACACCTTC.

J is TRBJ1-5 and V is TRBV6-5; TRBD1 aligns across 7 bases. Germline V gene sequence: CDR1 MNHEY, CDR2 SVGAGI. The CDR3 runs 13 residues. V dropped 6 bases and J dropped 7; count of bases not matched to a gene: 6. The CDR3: CASRQGLNQPQHF. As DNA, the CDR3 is TGTGCCAGCAGACAGGGGTTGAACCAGCCCCAGCATTTT.

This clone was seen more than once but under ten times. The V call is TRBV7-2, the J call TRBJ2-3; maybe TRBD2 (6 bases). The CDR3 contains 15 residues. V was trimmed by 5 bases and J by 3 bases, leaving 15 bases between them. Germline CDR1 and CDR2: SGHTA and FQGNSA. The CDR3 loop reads CASSPPTGLTDTQYF. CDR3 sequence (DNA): TGTGCCAGCAGCCCCCCCACTGGACTAACAGATACGCAGTATTTT.

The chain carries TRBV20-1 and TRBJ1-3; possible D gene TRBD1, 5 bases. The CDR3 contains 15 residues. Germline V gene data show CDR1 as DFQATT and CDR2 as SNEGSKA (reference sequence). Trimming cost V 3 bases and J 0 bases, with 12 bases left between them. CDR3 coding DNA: TGCAGTGCTAGTTTGGCAGGGAACTCTGGAAACACCATATATTTT. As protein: CSASLAGNSGNTIYF.

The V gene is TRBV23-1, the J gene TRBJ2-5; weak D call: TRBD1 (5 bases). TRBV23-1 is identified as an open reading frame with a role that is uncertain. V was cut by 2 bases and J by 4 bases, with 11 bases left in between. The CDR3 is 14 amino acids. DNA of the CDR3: TGCGCCAGCAGTCAACAAACAGGTAGAGAGACCCAGTACTTC. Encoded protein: CASSQQTGRETQYF.

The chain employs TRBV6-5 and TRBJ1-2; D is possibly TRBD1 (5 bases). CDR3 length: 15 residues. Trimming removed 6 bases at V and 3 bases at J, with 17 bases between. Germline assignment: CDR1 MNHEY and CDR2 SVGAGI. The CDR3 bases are TGTGCCAGCAGAACTACCCCGGGGGGTGACTATGGCTACACCTTC. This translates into CASRTTPGGDYGYTF.

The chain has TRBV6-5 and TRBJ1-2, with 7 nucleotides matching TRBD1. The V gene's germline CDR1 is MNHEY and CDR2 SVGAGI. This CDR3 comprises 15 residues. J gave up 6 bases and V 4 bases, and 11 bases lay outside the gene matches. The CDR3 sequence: CASSSMTGWSHGYTF. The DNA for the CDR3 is TGTGCCAGCAGTTCCATGACAGGGTGGTCCCATGGCTACACCTTC.

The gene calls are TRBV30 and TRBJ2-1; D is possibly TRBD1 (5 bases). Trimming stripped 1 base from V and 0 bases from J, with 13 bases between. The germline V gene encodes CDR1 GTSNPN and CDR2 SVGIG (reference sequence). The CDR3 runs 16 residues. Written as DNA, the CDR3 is TGTGCCTGGAGTGGATTAACAGGTAGCTCCTACAATGAGCAGTTCTTC. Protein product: CAWSGLTGSSYNEQFF.

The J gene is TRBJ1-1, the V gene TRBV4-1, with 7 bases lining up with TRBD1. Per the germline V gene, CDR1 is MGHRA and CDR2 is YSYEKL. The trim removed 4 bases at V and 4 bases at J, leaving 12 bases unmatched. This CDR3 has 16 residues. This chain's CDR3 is CASSPPRVGGGTEAFF. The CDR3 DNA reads TGCGCCAGCAGCCCCCCCCGAGTAGGGGGCGGCACTGAAGCTTTCTTT.

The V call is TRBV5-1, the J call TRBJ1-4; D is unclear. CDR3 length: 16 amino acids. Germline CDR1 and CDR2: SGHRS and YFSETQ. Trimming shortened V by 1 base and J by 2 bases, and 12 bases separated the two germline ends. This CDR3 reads CASSLQSPGTNEKLFF. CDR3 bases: TGCGCCAGCAGCTTGCAAAGTCCCGGGACTAATGAAAAACTGTTTTTT.

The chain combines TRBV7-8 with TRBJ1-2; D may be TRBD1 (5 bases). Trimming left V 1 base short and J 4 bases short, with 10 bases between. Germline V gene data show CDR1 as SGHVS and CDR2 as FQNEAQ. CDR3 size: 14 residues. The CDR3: CASSLVGGGYGYTF. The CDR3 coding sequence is TGTGCCAGCAGCTTAGTCGGGGGAGGCTATGGCTACACCTTC. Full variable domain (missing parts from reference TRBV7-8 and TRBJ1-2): GAGVSQSPRYKVAKRGQDVALRCDPISGHVSLFWYQQALGQGPEFLTYFQNEAQLDKSGLPSDRFFAERPEGSVSTLKIQRTQQEDSAVYLCASSLVGGGYGYTFGSGTRLTVV.

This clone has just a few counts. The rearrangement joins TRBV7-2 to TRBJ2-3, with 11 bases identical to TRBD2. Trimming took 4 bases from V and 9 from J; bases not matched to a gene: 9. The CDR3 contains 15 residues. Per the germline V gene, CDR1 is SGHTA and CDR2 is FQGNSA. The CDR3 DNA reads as TGTGCCAGCAGCTCGACTAGCGGGAATCCGTGGACGCAGTATTTT. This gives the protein CASSSTSGNPWTQYF. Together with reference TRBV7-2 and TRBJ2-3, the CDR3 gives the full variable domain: GAGVSQSPSNKVTEKGKDVELRCDPISGHTALYWYRQSLGQGLEFLIYFQGNSAPDKSGLPSDRFSAERTGGSVSTLTIQRTQQEDSAVYLCASSSTSGNPWTQYFGPGTRLTVL.

The chain's CDR3 is CASREWNVGNTIYF. Written as DNA, the CDR3 is TGTGCCAGCAGGGAGTGGAATGTGGGAAACACCATATATTTT. The V gene is TRBV2, the J gene TRBJ1-3; D is unclear. The germline gives CDR1 SNHLY, CDR2 FYNNEI. The CDR3 covers 14 residues. The ends were cut back, 6 bases at V and 4 bases at J, with 13 bases in the middle.